What follows are 27 T cell receptor beta chains derived from one specimen sequenced in a study of T cell responses to AZD1222 COVID-19 vaccine. Some clones are missing from TCRdb's copy, which holds only in-frame ones; the method was immunoSEQ multiplex PCR. The repertoire holds some 140,000 clones, with approximately 89% as singletons. Specimen: peripheral blood, collected on day 0 of AZD1222 vaccination. The receptor source for this set is an adult in good health.

The chain uses TRBV4-2 and TRBJ1-5; perhaps TRBD1 as D (6 bases). V lost 4 bases to trimming and J lost 1 base, with 11 bases between them. The CDR3 loop spans 15 amino acids. Germline V CDR1 and CDR2: LGHNA, YNFKEQ. CDR3 sequence (DNA): TGTGCCAGCAGCCCGGACAGTAAAAGCAATCAGCCCCAGCATTTT. Its protein product is CASSPDSKSNQPQHF.

A note on this clone: At the DNA level, this CDR3 is encoded by other sequences in the same sample as well. The V call is TRBV28, the J call TRBJ1-2; D unresolved. Germline V gene data show CDR1 as MDHEN and CDR2 as SYDVKM. The CDR3 runs to 12 residues. V dropped 3 bases and J dropped 6 bases, with 8 bases sitting between them. This CDR3 is CASSLGTHGYTF. The CDR3 DNA reads TGTGCCAGCAGTTTGGGCACCCATGGCTACACCTTC.

V and J are TRBV15 and TRBJ1-6; TRBD1 aligns across 11 bases. The CDR3 consists of 17 residues. The germline CDR1 and CDR2 sequences are LNHNV and YYDKDF (reference sequence). Trimming took 2 bases from V and 2 from J; bases not matched to a gene: 2. CDR3 nucleotide sequence: TGTGCCACCAGCAGACCGGGACAGGGGGCCTATAATTCACCCCTCCACTTT. Protein product: CATSRPGQGAYNSPLHF.

The rearrangement links TRBV5-1 to TRBJ1-2, with TRBD1 matching over 7 bases. Germline lookup yields CDR1 SGHRS and CDR2 YFSETQ. The CDR3 loop spans 16 amino acids. Losses at the gene ends were 4 bases for V and 2 bases for J; bases not matched to a gene: 11. CDR3 region: CASSHGQALTNYGYTF. The CDR3 nucleotides read TGCGCCAGCAGCCACGGACAGGCCCTGACAAACTATGGCTACACCTTC.

The chain joins TRBV5-1 to TRBJ1-1; D unclear. There are 13 residues in the CDR3. Between the trimmed V and J ends, which lost 7 bases and 0 bases, there was a span of 10 bases. Germline V gene lookup returns CDR1 SGHRS and CDR2 YFSETQ. CDR3 loop: CASGQAMNTEAFF. CDR3 in DNA: TGCGCCAGCGGGCAGGCTATGAACACTGAAGCTTTCTTT. Variable domain in full (rest from reference TRBV5-1 and TRBJ1-1): KAGVTQTPRYLIKTRGQQVTLSCSPISGHRSVSWYQQTPGQGLQFLFEYFSETQRNKGNFPGRFSGRQFSNSRSEMNVSTLELGDSALYLCASGQAMNTEAFFGQGTRLTVV.

The V call is TRBV30, the J call TRBJ1-5; 8 nucleotides line up with TRBD1. The V gene's germline CDR1 is GTSNPN and CDR2 SVGIG (reference sequence). The CDR3 is made up of 14 amino acids. Trimming at V came to 5 bases and at J to 3 bases, leaving 6 bases not matched to a gene. CDR3 region: CAWGRTGINQPQHF. For the CDR3, the DNA is TGTGCCTGGGGTCGGACAGGGATCAATCAGCCCCAGCATTTT.

This chain joins TRBV2 and TRBJ1-2; D possibly corresponds to TRBD1 (6 bases). CDR1 and CDR2 (germline): SNHLY, FYNNEI. The CDR3 is made up of 16 amino acids. V lost 6 bases and J 5 bases, leaving 22 bases between the germline ends. The CDR3 DNA reads as TGTGCCAGCAGGACCCGGGGGCTCCGTACCTTGTATGGCTACACCTTC. Translation: CASRTRGLRTLYGYTF.

This chain uses TRBV25-1 with TRBJ2-1; the D is unclear. Germline values: CDR1 MGHDK, CDR2 SYGVNS. Trimming pared 7 bases from V and 1 base from J, leaving 8 bases between. CDR3 length: 13 amino acids. The CDR3 coding sequence is TGTGCCAGCACCGCTGGATCCTACAATGAGCAGTTCTTC. It specifies CASTAGSYNEQFF.

This clone was seen only once. V usage is TRBV5-1 and J usage is TRBJ1-1; the D is unclear. Germline V gene sequence: CDR1 SGHRS, CDR2 YFSETQ. The V end was cut by 5 bases, the J end by 1 base, with 15 bases between. This CDR3 has 15 residues. The CDR3 DNA follows: TGCGCCAGCAGGTCGGACGGACCGTCGAACACTGAAGCTTTCTTT. It codes for CASRSDGPSNTEAFF.

The chain carries TRBV7-9 and TRBJ2-1; the D is unclear. CDR3 length: 15 amino acids. V dropped 1 base and J dropped 5 bases, with 12 bases sitting between them. Germline V gene sequence: CDR1 SEHNR, CDR2 FQNEAQ (reference sequence). CDR3 nucleotide sequence: TGTGCCAGCAGCTTAGGTACAAAGGGCCACAATGAGCAGTTCTTC. As protein: CASSLGTKGHNEQFF.

The chain has TRBV4-1 and TRBJ1-1; TRBD1 might be the D (5 bases). Germline V gene sequence: CDR1 MGHRA, CDR2 YSYEKL. The length of the CDR3 is 15 residues. Trimming shortened V by 9 bases and J by 5 bases, and 22 bases separated the two germline ends. CDR3 protein: CARAPSGWVRTEAFF. Here the CDR3 DNA reads TGCGCCAGGGCCCCGTCAGGGTGGGTTCGGACTGAAGCTTTCTTT.

This clone is a singleton in its sample. The chain is built from TRBV12-5 and TRBJ2-3, with 11 bases aligning to TRBD2. V dropped 7 bases and J dropped 4; count of bases not matched to a gene: 1. CDR1 is LGHNT and CDR2 is FRNRAP in the germline V gene. The CDR3 covers 13 residues. For the CDR3, the DNA is TGTGCTAGTGAACTAGCGGGAGCAGATACGCAGTATTTT. Translation gives CASELAGADTQYF.

This chain links TRBV28 with TRBJ1-5; TRBD1 matches at 7 bases. The J segment lost 7 bases and the V segment lost 1 base, leaving 13 bases of the junction unmatched. Germline CDR1 reads MDHEN; CDR2 reads SYDVKM. The CDR3 totals 17 residues. CDR3: CASSLSPQRQGWQPQHF. The CDR3, as DNA: TGTGCCAGCAGTTTATCCCCACAAAGACAGGGCTGGCAGCCCCAGCATTTT.

The genes are TRBV28 and TRBJ2-7; TRBD1 agrees at 7 bases. The CDR3 is 13 amino acids. Germline V gives CDR1 MDHEN, CDR2 SYDVKM. V was pared by 10 bases and J by 2 bases, with 8 bases of the junction left unmatched. The CDR3 protein is CATGEGGPYEQYF. The CDR3 DNA sequence: TGTGCCACCGGGGAAGGGGGCCCCTACGAGCAGTACTTC.

V and J are TRBV20-1 and TRBJ1-2; D call uncertain. The CDR3 spans 11 residues. CDR1 and CDR2 (germline): DFQATT, SNEGSKA (reference sequence). The CDR3, as DNA: TGCACCGCGGAGGGAAACTATGGCTACACCTTC. Protein: CTAEGNYGYTF.

The chain couples TRBV6-5 to TRBJ2-2, with 9 bases lining up with TRBD1. The CDR3 has 15 amino acids. Trimming removed 6 bases from V and 5 bases from J; junction bases left unmatched: 7. From germline, CDR1 is MNHEY and CDR2 SVGAGI. CDR3 in DNA: TGTGCCAGCAGATTTACCGGGACAGGGACCGGGGAGCTGTTTTTT. It yields the protein CASRFTGTGTGELFF.

This chain uses TRBV6-6 with TRBJ2-7; D tentatively fits TRBD1 or TRBD2 (5 bases each). In germline, CDR1 is MNHNY, CDR2 SVGAGI (reference sequence). This CDR3 is built from 14 residues. Trimming left V 7 bases short and J 4 bases short, with 17 bases between. The CDR3 sequence is CASTSEGMAYEQYF. For the CDR3, the DNA is TGTGCCAGCACCAGCGAGGGGATGGCTTACGAGCAGTACTTC.

The chain carries TRBV5-1 and TRBJ2-5; no clear D gene. This CDR3 has 11 amino acids. The V and J ends lost 5 bases and 4 bases respectively, with 6 bases between them. Germline V lookup: CDR1 SGHRS, CDR2 YFSETQ. CDR3 bases: TGCGCCAGCAGGGATCGAGAGACCCAGTACTTC. It codes for CASRDRETQYF.

V gene TRBV4-1 combines with J gene TRBJ1-1; D is uncertain. The ends were cut back, 4 bases at V and 0 bases at J, with 12 bases in the middle. Germline loops: CDR1 MGHRA, CDR2 YSYEKL. The CDR3 has 15 residues. The CDR3 spells CASSPFEVVNTEAFF. The DNA for the CDR3 is TGCGCCAGCAGCCCATTCGAGGTGGTGAACACTGAAGCTTTCTTT.

The chain recombines TRBV9 with TRBJ2-6; D remains ambiguous. CDR1 and CDR2 (germline): SGDLS, YYNGEE. This CDR3 contains 16 residues. The V end lost 2 bases, the J end lost 0 bases, and 9 bases lay between the germline ends. In DNA form, the CDR3 reads TGTGCCAGCAGCGTTGGGCGGATCTCTGGGGCCAACGTCCTGACTTTC. This codes for CASSVGRISGANVLTF.

V usage is TRBV15 and J usage is TRBJ2-3; D may be TRBD2 (6 bases). The V gene's germline CDR1 is LNHNV and CDR2 YYDKDF (reference sequence). The CDR3 loop spans 14 amino acids. V shed 2 bases and J shed 2 bases, with 8 bases lying between them. The CDR3 loop is CATSRLAITDTQYF. CDR3 DNA: TGTGCCACCAGCAGACTAGCGATCACAGATACGCAGTATTTT.

The count of this clone is one. The rearrangement links TRBV3-1 (or the pseudogene TRBV3-2) to TRBJ1-1; no clear D gene. The germline CDR1 and CDR2 sequences are LGHDT and YNNKEL (reference sequence). Trimming removed 4 bases at V and 8 bases at J, with 8 bases between. The CDR3 length is 11 residues. The CDR3 region is CASSRHPEAFF. Written as DNA, the CDR3 is TGTGCCAGCAGCCGCCACCCCGAAGCTTTCTTT.

This chain connects TRBV5-1 to TRBJ2-1; D is ambiguous. V was shortened by 1 base and J by 1 base, with 12 bases between the two germline ends. The CDR3 has 16 amino acids. CDR1 is SGHRS, CDR2 YFSETQ, per germline. In DNA, the CDR3 is TGCGCCAGCAGCTTGCCTCAGGCCGCGTCCTACAATGAGCAGTTCTTC. Its protein is CASSLPQAASYNEQFF.

The J gene is TRBJ2-1, the V gene TRBV7-3; 9 positions agree with TRBD2. V gave up 5 bases and J gave up 8 bases; unmatched junction bases: 13. The CDR3 spans 16 residues. Germline CDR1 SGHTA, CDR2 FQGTGA. The CDR3 region has the DNA TGTGCCAGCAGCCCCTTAGCTCTAGCGGGACTCGATGAGCAGTTCTTC. It yields the protein CASSPLALAGLDEQFF.

V gene TRBV5-6 combines with J gene TRBJ2-3; a weak D match, TRBD1 (5 bases). CDR3 length: 15 residues. In germline, CDR1 is SGHDT, CDR2 YYEEEE. The V gene lost 1 base and the J gene lost 4 bases, with 13 bases spanning the gap. The DNA of the CDR3 is TGTGCCAGCAGCTTGCGTCTGCAGGGTTCAGATACGCAGTATTTT. It specifies CASSLRLQGSDTQYF.

The chain uses TRBV4-3 and TRBJ1-2; D call uncertain. With 0 bases removed from V and 8 bases from J, the gap between germline ends came to 10 bases. The CDR3 has 13 amino acids. Germline lookup yields CDR1 LGHNA and CDR2 YSLEER. The CDR3 loop reads CASSQDLLVGYTF. CDR3 bases: TGCGCCAGCAGCCAAGATTTACTTGTCGGCTACACCTTC.

The chain uses TRBV28 and TRBJ2-7, with 8 bases that match TRBD2. This CDR3 has 14 amino acids. Losses at the gene ends were 2 bases for V and 3 bases for J; bases not matched to a gene: 3. Germline V gene lookup returns CDR1 MDHEN and CDR2 SYDVKM. Written as DNA, the CDR3 is TGTGCCAGCAGTTTAAGCGGGAGAGTCTACGAGCAGTACTTC. This translates into CASSLSGRVYEQYF.